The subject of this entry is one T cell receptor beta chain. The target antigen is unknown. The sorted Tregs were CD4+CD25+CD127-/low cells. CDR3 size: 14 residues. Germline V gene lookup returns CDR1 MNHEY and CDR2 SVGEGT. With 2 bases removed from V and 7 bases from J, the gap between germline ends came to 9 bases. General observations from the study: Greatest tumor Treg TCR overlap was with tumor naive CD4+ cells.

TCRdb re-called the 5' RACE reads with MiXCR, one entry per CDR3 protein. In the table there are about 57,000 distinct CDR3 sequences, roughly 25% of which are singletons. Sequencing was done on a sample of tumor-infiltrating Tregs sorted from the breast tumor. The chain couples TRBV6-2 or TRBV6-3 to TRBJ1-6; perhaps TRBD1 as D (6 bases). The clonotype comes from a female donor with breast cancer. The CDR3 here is CASSYHRENSPLHF. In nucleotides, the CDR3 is TGTGCCAGCAGTTACCACAGGGAAAATTCACCCCTCCACTTT.